This T cell receptor (beta chain) was captured by sequencing in a study of CD8+CD57+ T cells in acquired aplastic anemia. At the level of the study: Average CD4+ read depth in healthy donors was around 9.9 million reads. General observations from the study: The same twenty-nine CD8+ CDR3 sequences occurred in patients and in controls.

This clonotype was found many times. Its cognate antigen is unknown. This CDR3 has 14 amino acids. Trimming took off 0 bases at V and 1 base at J, with 7 bases between the two ends. The germline gives CDR1 LNHNV, CDR2 YYDKDF (reference sequence). Genomic DNA acted as the template from which TCR beta VDJ combination and CDR3 sequence profiling were carried out. TCRdb passed the reads through MiXCR, listing each CDR3 protein once. The repertoire has about 210,000 distinct CDR3 sequences, 30% to 40% of them found once; the top ten carry about 1.1%. The chain carries TRBV15 and TRBJ2-7; D remains ambiguous. This TCR derives from a human donor in good health, serving as a control. Material: sorted CD4+, CD8+, or CD8+CD57+ T cells (not recorded which) from PBMCs. CDR3 in DNA: TGTGCCACCAGCAGAGAGAGAGATTCCTACGAGCAGTACTTC. Translating gives CATSRERDSYEQYF.